This T cell receptor beta chain emerged from a study of blood T cell repertoires in COVID-19. Measured with immunoSEQ multiplex PCR; TCRdb has only the in-frame clones, and not every one. Among around 79,000 clones listed, about 80% were seen once. In germline, CDR1 is SGHTA, CDR2 FQGNSA. V lost 0 bases to trimming and J lost 4 bases; unmatched junction nucleotides: 5. This CDR3 contains 15 residues. The sequence was obtained from a woman aged 55-75 years with acute or convalescent COVID-19. The J gene is TRBJ1-1, the V gene TRBV7-2; the match to TRBD1 covers 7 bases. The sequenced sample was peripheral blood. The CDR3: CASSLALAGGTEAFF. CDR3 nucleotides: TGTGCCAGCAGCTTAGCGCTGGCAGGGGGCACTGAAGCTTTCTTT.